This T cell receptor beta chain was sequenced in a study of shared clonotypes between healthy human individuals. The study, taken as a whole, reports: Clonotype sharing levels among donors were expected to vary with sequencing depth. The sharing of 4% to 5.5% of naive CD4 clonotypes was seen across a handful of donors. Naive subsets generally had larger estimated richness than memory subsets.

This clone was recorded only once. The antigen remains unidentified. The trim removed 4 bases at V and 4 bases at J, leaving 2 bases unmatched. Germline CDR1 SGHNT, CDR2 YYREEE (reference sequence). The CDR3 loop spans 15 amino acids. Clones were sequenced by immunoSEQ multiplex PCR, and TCRdb holds only the in-frame ones, with some missing. The table lists about a million clones, roughly 80% of them singletons. J is TRBJ2-2 and V is TRBV5-4; the match to TRBD2 covers 12 bases. The source is a man between 18 and 35 years old in good health. Some clones in this sample may be carry-over from other donors' samples. What was sequenced was memory CD4+ T cells from PBMCs. As for subset: CD45RA-negative fraction. The CDR3 nucleotides read TGTGCCAGCAGCACGACTAGCGGGAGCACCGGGGAGCTGTTTTTT. It codes for CASSTTSGSTGELFF. The full variable domain, in which reference TRBV5-4 and TRBJ2-2 provide the parts outside the CDR3, is ETGVTQSPTHLIKTRGQQVTLRCSSQSGHNTVSWYQQALGQGPQFIFQYYREEENGRGNFPPRFSGLQFPNYSSELNVNALELDDSALYLCASSTTSGSTGELFFGEGSRLTVL.